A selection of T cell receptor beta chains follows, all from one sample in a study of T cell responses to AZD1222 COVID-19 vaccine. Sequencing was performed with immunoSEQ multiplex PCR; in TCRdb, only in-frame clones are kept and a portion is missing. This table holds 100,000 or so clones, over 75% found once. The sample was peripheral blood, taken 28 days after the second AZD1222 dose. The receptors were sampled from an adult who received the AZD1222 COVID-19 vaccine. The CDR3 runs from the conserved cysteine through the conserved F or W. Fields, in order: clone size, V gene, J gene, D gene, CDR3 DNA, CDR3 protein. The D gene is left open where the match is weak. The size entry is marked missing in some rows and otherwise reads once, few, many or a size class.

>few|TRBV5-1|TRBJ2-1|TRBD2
TGCGCCAGCAGCTATCCCGGGACTACTCACAATGAGCAGTTCTTC
CASSYPGTTHNEQFF
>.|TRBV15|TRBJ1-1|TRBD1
TGTGCCACCAGCTTAGGGGGCGAAAACACTGAAGCTTTCTTT
CATSLGGENTEAFF
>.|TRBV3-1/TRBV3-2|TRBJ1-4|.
TGTGCCAGCAGCCCAAAAGCTAATGAAAAACTGTTTTTT
CASSPKANEKLFF
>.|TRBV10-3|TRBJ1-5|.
TGTGCCATCAGTGGAGCACTTGATCAGCCCCAGCATTTT
CAISGALDQPQHF
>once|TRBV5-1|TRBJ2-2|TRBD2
TGCGCCAGCAGCTTGGTCCTAGCGGCCAACACCGGGGAGCTGTTTTTT
CASSLVLAANTGELFF
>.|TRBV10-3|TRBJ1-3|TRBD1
TGTGCCATCAGAGGCGACAGGGAAGAAAACACCATATATTTT
CAIRGDREENTIYF
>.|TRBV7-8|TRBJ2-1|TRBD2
TGTGCCAGCAGCTTAGAAGCGGGAGCGTACAATGAGCAGTTCTTC
CASSLEAGAYNEQFF
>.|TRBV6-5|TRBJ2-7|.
TGTGCCAGCAGTTATTCCGACTACGAGCAGTACTTC
CASSYSDYEQYF
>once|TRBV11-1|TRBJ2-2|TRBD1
TGTGCCAGCAGTCCGCCGGGACAGGGAATTACCGGGGAGCTGTTTTTT
CASSPPGQGITGELFF
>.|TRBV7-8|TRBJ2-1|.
TGTGCCAGCAGCCCCCTTCGAGGGGTATTATTCGGGGAGCAGTTCTTC
CASSPLRGVLFGEQFF
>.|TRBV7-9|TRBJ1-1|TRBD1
TGTGCCAGCAGCTTAGGACAGGGGATTCCTGAAGCTTTCTTT
CASSLGQGIPEAFF
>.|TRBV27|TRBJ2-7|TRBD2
TGTGCCAGCAGAACCAGCGGGAGCTACGAGCAGTACTTC
CASRTSGSYEQYF
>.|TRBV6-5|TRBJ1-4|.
TGTGCCAGCATGGAACTTGAAAAACTGTTTTTT
CASMELEKLFF
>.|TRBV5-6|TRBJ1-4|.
TGTGCCAGCAGCTTGTTTGCAGGGCCTGCAACTAATGAAAAACTGTTTTTT
CASSLFAGPATNEKLFF
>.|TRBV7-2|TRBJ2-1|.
TGTGCCAGCATACCTGGGGGTATAGGCAATGAGCAGTTCTTC
CASIPGGIGNEQFF
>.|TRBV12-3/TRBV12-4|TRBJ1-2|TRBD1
TGTGCCAGCAGCTATGGGACAGGGGGCGGCTACACCTTC
CASSYGTGGGYTF
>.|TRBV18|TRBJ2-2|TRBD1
TGTGCCAGCTCACCGCCCGGGACAGAAGGGGGGGAGCTGTTTTTT
CASSPPGTEGGELFF
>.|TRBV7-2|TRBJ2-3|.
TGTGCCAGCAGCTCCCGGAAGGGGCCGCGGGAAACGCAGTATTTT
CASSSRKGPRETQYF
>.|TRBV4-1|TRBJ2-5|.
TGCGCCAGCAGCCAAGGAGGGGGTGGGGAGACCCAGTACTTC
CASSQGGGGETQYF
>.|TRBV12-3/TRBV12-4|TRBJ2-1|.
TGTGCAGGGGGGAGCTCCTACAATGAGCAGTTCTTC
CAGGSSYNEQFF
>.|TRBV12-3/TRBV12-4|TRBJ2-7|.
TGTGCCAGCAGTTTAGACGAGGTCATCGAGCAGTACTTC
CASSLDEVIEQYF
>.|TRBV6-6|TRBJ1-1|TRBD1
TGTGCCAGCAGTTACGCGACAGGGGAAGCTTTCTTT
CASSYATGEAFF
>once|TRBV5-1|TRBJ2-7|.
TGCGCCAGCAGCTTGGGGGGGGCGCATATGAACGAGCAGTACTTC
CASSLGGAHMNEQYF
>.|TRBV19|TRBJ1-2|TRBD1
TGTGCCAGTAGTAGACAGGGCCCAGCTAACTATGGCTACACCTTC
CASSRQGPANYGYTF
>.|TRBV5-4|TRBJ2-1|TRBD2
TGTGCCAGCAGCCCTGGGACTAGCCGTAACAATGAGCAGTTCTTC
CASSPGTSRNNEQFF
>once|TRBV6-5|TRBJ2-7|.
TGTGCCAGCAGTCCCCGGCAGGGGGGCCCGGAGCAGTACTTC
CASSPRQGGPEQYF
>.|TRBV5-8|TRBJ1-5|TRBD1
TGTGCCAGCATCGTACGGGACAGACATTATAGCAATCAGCCCCAGCATTTT
CASIVRDRHYSNQPQHF
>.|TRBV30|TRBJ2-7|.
TGTGCCTGGTCGCTCACGGGGCGAGTGGGCGAGCAGTACTTC
CAWSLTGRVGEQYF
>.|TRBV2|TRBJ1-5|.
TGTGCCAGCAGGCCCTCGGGCAATCAGCCCCAGCATTTT
CASRPSGNQPQHF
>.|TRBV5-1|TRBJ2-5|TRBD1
TGCGCCAGCAGATGGACAGGGGGATTAGAGACCCAGTACTTC
CASRWTGGLETQYF
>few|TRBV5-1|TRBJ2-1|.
TGCGCCAGCAGCGGGGGGAGCTCCTACAATGAGCAGTTCTTC
CASSGGSSYNEQFF
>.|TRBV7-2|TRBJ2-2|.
TGTGCCAGCAGCTTAGTACCTGCAGGGAGATCGAGGGACACCGGGGAGCTGTTTTTT
CASSLVPAGRSRDTGELFF
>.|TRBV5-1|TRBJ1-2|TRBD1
TGCGCCAGCAGCCCGGGGACAGGGGGCCCGAGGTATGGCTACACCTTC
CASSPGTGGPRYGYTF